A single sample gave rise to the 5 T cell receptor beta chains below, sequenced in a study of human T cells and chemical hapten exposure. The time point is: pre-sensitization, week 0. Treatment of the sample: therapeutic diphenylcyclopropenone sensitization with weekly scalp DPC. TCRdb reprocessed the RACE reads via MiXCR and lists one record per CDR3 protein. This table holds about 270,000 distinct CDR3 sequences, around 7.3% found once. Specimen: whole blood, collected in connection with sensitization to the hapten diphenylcyclopropenone (DPC). The origin of the receptors is a man between 18 and 29 years old with alopecia areata. Some clones in this sample may be carry-over from other donors' samples.

The V and J genes are TRBV29-1 and TRBJ1-2; tentative D call: TRBD1 (6 bases). The CDR3 extends over 14 amino acids. V was clipped by 5 bases and J by 8 bases, with 21 bases between them. Per germline, CDR1 SQVTM and CDR2 ANQGSEA. The CDR3 loop reads CSVHGGHTSIGYTF. The CDR3 region has the DNA TGCAGCGTTCATGGGGGACACACTTCGATCGGCTACACCTTC.

At least ten counts were recorded for this clonotype. The chain carries TRBV10-3 and TRBJ2-7; D not resolved. With 0 bases removed from V and 6 bases from J, the gap between germline ends came to 3 bases. Germline V lookup: CDR1 ENHRY, CDR2 SYGVKD. This CDR3 has 11 residues. CDR3 protein: CAISESSEQYF. CDR3 DNA: TGTGCCATCAGTGAGTCAAGCGAGCAGTACTTC.

This clonotype was picked up many times. The chain couples TRBV10-3 to TRBJ1-2, with D unclear. This CDR3 comprises 12 residues. Germline CDR1 ENHRY, CDR2 SYGVKD. V lost 4 bases to trimming and J lost 7 bases, with 10 bases between them. The CDR3 region is CAISVNRVGYTF. For the CDR3, the DNA is TGTGCCATCAGTGTGAATAGGGTTGGCTACACCTTC.

This clonotype has a handful of counts. The chain is built from TRBV12-3 or TRBV12-4 and TRBJ1-2; D is undetermined. Trimming cost V 6 bases and J 7 bases, with 12 bases left between them. This CDR3 comprises 12 residues. CDR3 sequence: CASSRRPFGYTF. CDR3 nucleotide sequence: TGTGCCAGCAGCCGCAGACCATTTGGCTACACCTTC.

The rearrangement uses TRBV4-3 and TRBJ2-2, with a tentative D call TRBD2 (5 bases). The CDR3 is made up of 16 amino acids. Germline assignment: CDR1 LGHNA and CDR2 YSLEER. The germline V and J ends were trimmed by 2 bases and 1 base, with 11 bases remaining between them. The CDR3 reads CASSQSPGKNTGELFF. CDR3 sequence (DNA): TGCGCCAGCAGCCAAAGTCCGGGGAAGAACACCGGGGAGCTGTTTTTT.